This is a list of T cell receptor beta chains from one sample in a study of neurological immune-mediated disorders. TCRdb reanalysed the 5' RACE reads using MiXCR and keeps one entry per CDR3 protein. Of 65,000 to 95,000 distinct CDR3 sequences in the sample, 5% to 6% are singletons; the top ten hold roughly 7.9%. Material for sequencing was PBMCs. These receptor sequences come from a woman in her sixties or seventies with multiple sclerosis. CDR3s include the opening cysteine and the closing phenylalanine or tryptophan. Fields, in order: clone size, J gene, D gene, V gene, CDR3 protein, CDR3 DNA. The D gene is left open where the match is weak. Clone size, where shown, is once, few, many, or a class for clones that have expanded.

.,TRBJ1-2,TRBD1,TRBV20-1,CSATQGARGYTF,TGCAGTGCTACACAGGGGGCGCGAGGCTACACCTTC
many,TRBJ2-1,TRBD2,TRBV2,CASRASGGQYNEQFF,TGTGCCAGCAGGGCTAGCGGGGGGCAATACAATGAGCAGTTCTTC
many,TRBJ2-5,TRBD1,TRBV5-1,CASRQGVNQETQYF,TGCGCCAGCAGACAGGGGGTAAACCAAGAGACCCAGTACTTC
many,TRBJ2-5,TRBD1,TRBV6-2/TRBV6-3,CASSAGTGETQYF,TGTGCCAGCAGTGCCGGGACAGGGGAGACCCAGTACTTC
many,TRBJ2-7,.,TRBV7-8,CASSLAKGVLSSYEQYF,TGTGCCAGCAGCTTAGCAAAGGGGGTCCTCAGCTCCTACGAGCAGTACTTC
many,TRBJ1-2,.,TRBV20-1,CTATGNHYGYTF,TGCACTGCTACGGGGAACCACTATGGCTACACCTTC
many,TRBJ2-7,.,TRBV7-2,CASSFGQGGYEQYF,TGTGCCAGCAGCTTTGGGCAGGGGGGATACGAGCAGTACTTC
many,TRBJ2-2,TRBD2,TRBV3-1,CASSRTSGSGELFF,TGTGCCAGCAGCAGGACTAGCGGGTCCGGGGAGCTGTTTTTT
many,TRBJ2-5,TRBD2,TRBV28,CASSPGTSGGETQYF,TGTGCCAGCAGTCCCGGGACTAGCGGGGGAGAGACCCAGTACTTC
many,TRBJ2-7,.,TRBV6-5,CASWAEVYEQYF,TGTGCCAGCTGGGCGGAGGTCTACGAGCAGTACTTC
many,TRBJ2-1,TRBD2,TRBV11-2,CASSPGLAKNYNEQFF,TGTGCCAGCAGCCCCGGACTAGCAAAGAACTACAATGAGCAGTTCTTC
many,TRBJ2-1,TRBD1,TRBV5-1,CASSLGGTGAVNEQFF,TGCGCCAGCAGCTTGGGGGGGACAGGGGCAGTCAATGAGCAGTTCTTC
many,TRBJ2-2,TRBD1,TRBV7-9,CASTGTGNTGELFF,TGTGCCAGCACCGGGACAGGGAACACCGGGGAGCTGTTTTTT
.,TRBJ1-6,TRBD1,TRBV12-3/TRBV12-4,CASSFSRGYSPIHF,TGTGCCAGCAGTTTTTCCAGGGGGTATTCACCCATCCACTTT
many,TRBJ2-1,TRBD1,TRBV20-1,CSAREGDRVYNEQFF,TGCAGTGCTAGAGAGGGGGACAGGGTGTACAATGAGCAGTTCTTC
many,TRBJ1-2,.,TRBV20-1,CSARDRLSGPLYGYTF,TGCAGTGCTAGAGATCGACTGTCAGGGCCGCTCTATGGCTACACCTTC